These 11 T cell receptor beta chains share one sample of origin, sequenced in a study of OX40 agonist ivuxolimab in advanced cancers. Sequencing was performed with immunoSEQ multiplex PCR; in TCRdb, only in-frame clones are kept and a portion is missing. The table has about 66,000 clones, approximately 80% seen once. The sample here was CD4+ or CD8+ T cells sorted from blood, taken in a trial of the OX40 agonist ivuxolimab. The receptors here all came from an adult with an advanced solid tumor such as melanoma, head and neck, liver or kidney cancer.

The CDR3 sequence: CASSFPTGGGYGYTF. The CDR3, as DNA: TGTGCCAGCAGCTTCCCCACAGGGGGCGGCTATGGCTACACCTTC. The chain couples TRBV7-2 to TRBJ1-2, with 9 bases fitting TRBD1. The CDR3 is made up of 15 amino acids. Unmatched junction bases numbered 6, after V lost 3 bases and J lost 4 bases. Germline V gene sequence: CDR1 SGHTA, CDR2 FQGNSA.

This chain uses TRBV28 with TRBJ2-5, with a possible D match to TRBD1 (6 bases). Germline V CDR1 and CDR2: MDHEN, SYDVKM. Trimming took 8 bases from V and 7 from J, leaving 23 bases between them. This CDR3 has 15 amino acids. The CDR3 coding sequence is TGTGCCAGCCTGCCTTTTTTAAACAGGGTGGGGACCCAGTACTTC. Translation: CASLPFLNRVGTQYF.

The rearrangement links TRBV5-1 to TRBJ2-5; D is ambiguous. CDR3 length: 14 amino acids. The germline V gene has CDR1 SGHRS and CDR2 YFSETQ. Trimming shortened V by 3 bases and J by 2 bases, and 11 bases separated the two germline ends. CDR3 region: CASSWGTQQETQYF. The CDR3 nucleotides read TGCGCCAGCAGCTGGGGAACTCAACAAGAGACCCAGTACTTC.

The chain joins TRBV7-6 to TRBJ2-3, with D uncertain. The CDR3 loop spans 14 amino acids. V lost 7 bases, J lost 4 bases, and 15 bases lay in between. Germline V gene data show CDR1 as SGHVS and CDR2 as FNYEAQ. The CDR3 protein is CASTPSGRPDTQYF. The CDR3 DNA sequence: TGTGCCAGCACCCCTTCTGGACGGCCAGATACGCAGTATTTT.

CDR3 sequence (DNA): TGTGCCAGCAGCTTAGTGGCAGGACCGGGTCGCAATGAGCAGTTCTTC. Its protein product is CASSLVAGPGRNEQFF. This chain links TRBV7-2 with TRBJ2-1, with D hard to call. V lost 1 base to trimming and J lost 6 bases, with 16 bases between them. Germline-derived CDR1 and CDR2 are SGHTA and FQGNSA. The CDR3 spans 16 residues.

The chain joins TRBV4-2 to TRBJ1-1, with D perhaps matching TRBD1 (6 bases). The length of the CDR3 is 16 residues. CDR1 and CDR2 (germline): LGHNA, YNFKEQ. Trimming shortened V by 4 bases and J by 0 bases, and 15 bases separated the two germline ends. The CDR3 region has the DNA TGTGCCAGCAGCCGGGGGGAAGACAGGCTGAACACTGAAGCTTTCTTT. The encoded protein is CASSRGEDRLNTEAFF.

V is TRBV15 and J is TRBJ2-5, with 10 bases that match TRBD1. Gene TRBJ2-7 matches the end of the DNA better, so the J call may be wrong. This CDR3 region has 16 residues. Germline-derived CDR1 and CDR2 are LNHNV and YYDKDF (reference sequence). CDR3 sequence reads: CATSPGGGTGAYEQYF. CDR3 coding DNA: TGTGCCACCAGCCCGGGGGGTGGGACAGGGGCCTACGAGCAGTACTTC.

This sequence joins TRBV5-1 and TRBJ2-3; 9 nucleotides match TRBD2. The germline V gene has CDR1 SGHRS and CDR2 YFSETQ. J lost 6 bases, V lost 4 bases, and 9 bases had no gene match. This CDR3 has 15 residues. The CDR3 sequence is CASSPAGGPEDTQYF. Here the CDR3 DNA reads TGCGCCAGCAGCCCCGCGGGAGGGCCGGAGGATACGCAGTATTTT.

The V and J genes are TRBV28 and TRBJ2-1, with D possibly matching TRBD2 (5 bases). CDR1 is MDHEN, CDR2 SYDVKM, per germline. V shed 11 bases and J shed 1 base, with 9 bases lying between them. The CDR3 extends over 12 amino acids. The CDR3 region has the DNA TGTGCCCCTACGGGGTCCTACAATGAGCAGTTCTTC. Translated, it gives CAPTGSYNEQFF.

The chain is built from TRBV27 and TRBJ1-2; possibly TRBD1 for D (5 bases). The length of the CDR3 is 13 residues. Germline lookup yields CDR1 MNHEY and CDR2 SMNVEV (reference sequence). Trimming stripped 5 bases from V and 3 bases from J, with 10 bases between. CDR3 nucleotide sequence: TGTGCCAGCAGTATGGGACTGGACTATGGCTACACCTTC. Translated, it gives CASSMGLDYGYTF.

The chain couples TRBV5-6 to TRBJ2-7; no clear D gene. This CDR3 is built from 12 residues. Germline CDR1 reads SGHDT; CDR2 reads YYEEEE. The germline V and J ends were trimmed by 1 base and 3 bases, with 5 bases remaining between them. The CDR3 spells CASSLTGYEQYV. As DNA, the CDR3 is TGTGCCAGCAGCTTGACTGGCTACGAGCAGTACGTC.